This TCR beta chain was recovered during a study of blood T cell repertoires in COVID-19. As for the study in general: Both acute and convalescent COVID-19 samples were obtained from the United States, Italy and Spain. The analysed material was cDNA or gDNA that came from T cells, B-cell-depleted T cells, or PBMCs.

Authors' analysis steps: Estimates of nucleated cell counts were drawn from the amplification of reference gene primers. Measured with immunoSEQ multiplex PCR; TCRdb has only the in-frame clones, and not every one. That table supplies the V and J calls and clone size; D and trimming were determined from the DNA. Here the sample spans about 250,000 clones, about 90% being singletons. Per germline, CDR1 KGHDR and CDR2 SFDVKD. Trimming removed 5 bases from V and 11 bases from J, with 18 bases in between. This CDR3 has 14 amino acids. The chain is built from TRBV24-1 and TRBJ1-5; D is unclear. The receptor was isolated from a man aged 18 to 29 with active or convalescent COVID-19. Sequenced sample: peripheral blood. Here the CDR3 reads CATSGSDQIGAQHF. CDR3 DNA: TGTGCCACCAGTGGTTCGGACCAAATCGGGGCCCAGCATTTT.